This is a list of T cell receptor beta chains from one sample in a study of T cell repertoires in cytomegalovirus infection. TCRdb re-analysed the reads in MiXCR, keeping a single row per CDR3 protein. The table records 150,000 to 200,000 distinct CDR3 sequences, over 13% of them present only once. What was sequenced was PBMCs. All receptors derive from a human donor in good health (CMV status not recorded). Some clones in this sample may be carry-over from other donors' samples. Both conserved end residues are part of each CDR3. D genes are given only for firm matches. Only some rows state a clone size, as once, few, many or a class for expanded clones.

v_gene	abundance	j_gene	d_gene	CDR3nt	CDR3aa
TRBV5-6	.	TRBJ2-2	TRBD2	TGTGCCAGCAGCTACTCTAGCGGGAGGTCTCCTATACGCACCGGGGAGCTGTTTTTT	CASSYSSGRSPIRTGELFF
TRBV20-1	few	TRBJ1-1	TRBD1	TGCAGTGCTCCAGACAGGGGAACCTTTGAAGCTTTCTTT	CSAPDRGTFEAFF
TRBV7-2	many	TRBJ1-1	.	TGTGCCAGCAGCTTAATTAGCACGGCGAACACTGAAGCTTTCTTT	CASSLISTANTEAFF
TRBV6-4	many	TRBJ2-7	TRBD1	TGTGCCAGCAGTGCACCAACAGGGGGAGTGGACGAGCAGTACTTC	CASSAPTGGVDEQYF
TRBV12-3/TRBV12-4	many	TRBJ2-3	TRBD2	TGTGCCAGCAGTTTAAATAGACTAGCGGGGGGGCTGGCAGATACGCAGTATTTT	CASSLNRLAGGLADTQYF
TRBV7-4	many	TRBJ1-2	TRBD1	TGTGCCAGCAGCTCCCGGGACAGGGAAAGGGATGGCTACACCTTC	CASSSRDRERDGYTF
TRBV28	many	TRBJ2-2	.	TGTGCCAGCAGTTTATTAGACAGGAACACCGGGGAGCTGTTTTTT	CASSLLDRNTGELFF
TRBV6-6	few	TRBJ1-2	.	TGTGCCAGCAACCAGCCTGAGCTGTGGGGCTTC	CASNQPELWGF
TRBV7-2	many	TRBJ1-2	.	TGTGCCAGCAGCTCCCGTCTGGCAGGGAGCGGTGGCTACACCTTC	CASSSRLAGSGGYTF
TRBV19	.	TRBJ2-1	.	TGTGCCAGTACCCCTTCTTTGGGATCCTACAATGAGCAGTTCTTC	CASTPSLGSYNEQFF
TRBV28	.	TRBJ2-1	.	TGTGCCAGCAGTTTATTGGGCGCCAATGAGCAGTTCTTC	CASSLLGANEQFF
TRBV19	.	TRBJ2-2	TRBD1	TGTGCCAGTCAATTGACAGGGGGCAGGACCGGGGAGCTGTTTTTT	CASQLTGGRTGELFF
TRBV15	many	TRBJ2-1	.	TGTGCCACCAGCCCTGGGGGGACAGAGCAGTTCTTC	CATSPGGTEQFF
TRBV5-6	few	TRBJ2-3	.	TGTGCCAGCGTTCAAGGGGCAGGGGATACGCAGTATTTT	CASVQGAGDTQYF
TRBV7-2	many	TRBJ2-7	TRBD2	TGTGCCAGCAGCTCCGGGACTAGCGGTTACGAGCAGTACTTC	CASSSGTSGYEQYF
TRBV6-2/TRBV6-3	many	TRBJ2-3	TRBD1	TGTGCCAGCAGTAACCCGGACAGGGAGGTTCGGTATTTT	CASSNPDREVRYF
TRBV7-8	many	TRBJ2-2	.	TGTGCCAGCAGCTTAGTGGGGGGCTTGGGAATGACCGGGGAGCTGTTTTTT	CASSLVGGLGMTGELFF
TRBV7-2	many	TRBJ1-1	.	TGTGCCAGCAGAATAGGGGGGAACACTGAAGCTTTCTTT	CASRIGGNTEAFF
TRBV10-2	.	TRBJ1-2	TRBD1	TGCGCCAGCAGTGAGTCGACAGGGTTCGATGGCTACACCTTC	CASSESTGFDGYTF
TRBV29-1	.	TRBJ1-2	TRBD1	TGCAGCGTTCAAAGTTCCTTAACAGGGGGGAACTATGGCTACACCTTC	CSVQSSLTGGNYGYTF
TRBV6-6	many	TRBJ2-3	.	TGTGCCAGCAGTTCGTCCGAGGGAGCGGATACGCAGTATTTT	CASSSSEGADTQYF
TRBV28	.	TRBJ2-7	.	TGTGCCAGCAGTTTAGGGCCCCCCTCTTACGAGCAGTACTTC	CASSLGPPSYEQYF
TRBV29-1	.	TRBJ2-1	TRBD1	TGCAGCGTTGGTAGGGGGCCCTCCTTGAATGAGCAGTTCTTC	CSVGRGPSLNEQFF
TRBV2	many	TRBJ2-1	TRBD2	TGTGCCAGCGGTACTAGCGGGGGGGCCAATGAGCAGTTCTTC	CASGTSGGANEQFF
TRBV6-5	few	TRBJ2-5	.	TGTGCCAGCAGTTACTCAGGGCAGCTTCAAGAGACCCAGTACTTC	CASSYSGQLQETQYF
TRBV28	.	TRBJ2-1	.	TGTGCCAGCAGCTCCCCTAGGGGGAATGAGCAGTTCTTC	CASSSPRGNEQFF
TRBV5-1	.	TRBJ1-2	.	TGCGCCAGCAGCTTGGGACCGCAATTAGATGGCTACACCTTC	CASSLGPQLDGYTF
TRBV19	.	TRBJ2-1	.	TGTGCCAGCACCCCGGTGGCTTCCTACAATGAGCAGTTCTTC	CASTPVASYNEQFF
TRBV12-3/TRBV12-4	many	TRBJ2-3	.	TGTGCCAGCAGTTTAGACCGCTCCGACACAGATACGCAGTATTTT	CASSLDRSDTDTQYF
TRBV5-5	many	TRBJ2-1	TRBD1	TGTGCCAGCAGCTTCCGGGACAGGGACAGGGCCTACAATGAGCAGTTCTTC	CASSFRDRDRAYNEQFF
TRBV19	.	TRBJ1-5	.	TGTGCCAGCATTACGGGCGACGGCAATCAGCCCCAGCATTTT	CASITGDGNQPQHF
TRBV12-5	few	TRBJ1-2	.	TGTGCTAGTGGCCGGGTACCCCAGCGGGGCTACACCTTC	CASGRVPQRGYTF
TRBV6-2/TRBV6-3	many	TRBJ1-1	.	TGTGCCAGCTTCCGACGGAGGAACACTGAAGCTTTCTTT	CASFRRRNTEAFF
TRBV7-8	many	TRBJ2-6	TRBD1	TGTGCCAGCAGCATCGACAGGGGGTTCTCTGGGGCCAACGTCCTGACTTTC	CASSIDRGFSGANVLTF
TRBV7-2	many	TRBJ2-3	TRBD2	TGTGCCAGCAGCTTAGGGCGCGGGAGGGCCACGGTAACAGATACGCAGTATTTT	CASSLGRGRATVTDTQYF
TRBV12-3/TRBV12-4	.	TRBJ1-1	.	TGTGCCAGCAGTTTGAGGGAACGGGGCACTGAAGCTTTCTTT	CASSLRERGTEAFF
TRBV29-1	few	TRBJ2-1	TRBD2	TGCAGCGTTGGACAAGCGGGAGGGTACAATGAGCAGTTCTTC	CSVGQAGGYNEQFF
TRBV12-3/TRBV12-4	many	TRBJ2-3	.	TGTGCCAGCAGTTTAACGGGGCCCCCGGATACGCAGTATTTT	CASSLTGPPDTQYF
TRBV7-2	many	TRBJ2-2	TRBD2	TGTGCCAGCAGCTTTGCTAGCGGGATACGAAATAAGCTGTTTTTT	CASSFASGIRNKLFF
TRBV19	.	TRBJ1-2	.	TGTGCCAGTAGTATACAGGGGATGCGAGGCTACACCTTC	CASSIQGMRGYTF
TRBV5-1	.	TRBJ2-7	.	TGCGCCAGCAGTGTGGCGCAGGGGTACGAGCAGTACTTC	CASSVAQGYEQYF
TRBV5-1	few	TRBJ2-1	TRBD2	TGCGCCAGCAGCTTGTCTAGCGGGGGGATAAATGAGCAGTTCTTC	CASSLSSGGINEQFF
TRBV11-3	few	TRBJ2-7	.	TGTGCCAGCAGCTCCCGATCCGGGACAAAATACGAGCAGTACTTC	CASSSRSGTKYEQYF
TRBV4-2	.	TRBJ1-3	.	TGTGCCAGCAGCCAAAACCCTACAGGGAGAAACACCATATATTTT	CASSQNPTGRNTIYF
TRBV11-2	.	TRBJ2-5	TRBD2	TGTGCCAGCAGCTTAGATCGGGGGGGGGGGGGGGGGACCCAGTACTTC	CASSLDRGGGGGTQYF
TRBV10-3	few	TRBJ1-2	TRBD1	TGTGCCATCAGTGAATCCCGACAGGGACCAATGGATGGCTACACCTTC	CAISESRQGPMDGYTF
TRBV29-1	.	TRBJ1-1	.	TGCAGCGGGGGGAATGGACTAGGTACTGAAGCTTTCTTT	CSGGNGLGTEAFF
TRBV27	many	TRBJ2-5	.	TGTGCCAGCAGTCATGAGGGCAGGGGGGCAGAGACCCAGTACTTC	CASSHEGRGAETQYF
TRBV20-1	many	TRBJ2-7	.	TGCAGTGCTAACGCGGCCCCTTATCCCGAGCAGTACTTC	CSANAAPYPEQYF
TRBV7-2	many	TRBJ1-1	TRBD1	TGTGCCAGCAGCTTGACAGGGGCAACTGAAGCTTTCTTT	CASSLTGATEAFF
TRBV7-8	many	TRBJ2-1	TRBD2	TGTGCCAGCAGCTTAGCGGCGACTAGCGGGACCCTTTACAATGAGCAGTTCTTC	CASSLAATSGTLYNEQFF
TRBV12-3/TRBV12-4	.	TRBJ2-3	.	TGTGCCAGCAGTTTCCACGGGGGAGCTAGGATAGATACGCAGTATTTT	CASSFHGGARIDTQYF
TRBV5-6	many	TRBJ2-2	.	TGTGCCAGCAGCTTGCCGACAGGGAACACCGGGGAGCTGTTTTTT	CASSLPTGNTGELFF